This TCR beta chain stems from a study of blood T cell repertoires in COVID-19. Authors' data handling: Reference gene primer amplification yielded estimated nucleated cell counts. The assay was immunoSEQ multiplex PCR, and TCRdb's table has in-frame clones only and misses some. V and J calls and clone size come straight from that table; D and trimming were deduced from the DNA. The sample holds 97,000 or so clones; about 80% are singletons and the top ten take roughly 11%. The V gene's germline CDR1 is GTSNPN and CDR2 SVGIG (reference sequence). V was clipped by 2 bases and J by 2 bases; unmatched bases: 3. The CDR3 has 14 amino acids.

The source of this sequence is a man between 65 and 79 years old with active or convalescent COVID-19. This chain links TRBV30 with TRBJ2-5; 9 nucleotides line up with TRBD2. The sequenced sample consisted of peripheral blood. CDR3 residues: CAWSRRGGQETQYF. The CDR3 DNA sequence: TGTGCCTGGAGTCGGCGGGGGGGGCAAGAGACCCAGTACTTC. Using reference TRBV30 and TRBJ2-5 for the parts outside the CDR3, the full variable domain is SQTIHQWPATLVQPVGSPLSLECTVEGTSNPNLYWYRQAAGRGLQLLFYSVGIGQISSEVPQNLSASRPQDRQFILSSKKLLLSDSGFYLCAWSRRGGQETQYFGPGTRLLVL.